The T cell receptor (beta chain) under discussion was sequenced for a study of blood T cell repertoires in COVID-19. Study-level background: The analysed material was cDNA or gDNA that came from T cells, B-cell-depleted T cells, or PBMCs.

This CDR3 region has 15 residues. Germline V CDR1 and CDR2: SGHDT, YYEEEE. V shed 3 bases, J shed 1 base, and the junction held 5 bases outside the gene matches. Clones were read by immunoSEQ multiplex PCR, and TCRdb kept only the in-frame ones, dropping some. The sample has about 190,000 clones, approximately 86% seen once. The V gene is TRBV5-6, the J gene TRBJ1-1, with 8 bases matching TRBD1. The source material was peripheral blood. The clonotype comes from a man aged 80 or over with COVID-19, enrolled during active disease. CDR3 DNA: TGTGCCAGCAGCTGGACAGGGATAACGAACACTGAAGCTTTCTTT. It codes for CASSWTGITNTEAFF.